A single T cell receptor beta chain is shown here with its context. This entry is derived from a study of blood T cell repertoires in COVID-19. V shed 3 bases and J 8 bases; nucleotides not matched to a gene: 6. This CDR3 spans 13 amino acids. CDR1 and CDR2 from the germline V gene are MNHEY and SMNVEV (reference sequence). Data came from immunoSEQ multiplex PCR; TCRdb stores just in-frame clones and leaves some out. There are around 70,000 clones in the sample; about 92% occur only once, and 1.5% lies in the top ten. Sequenced: peripheral blood. The receptor's source is a middle-aged man with acute or convalescent COVID-19. The chain has TRBV27 and TRBJ1-2; 7 bases fit TRBD1. CDR3 nucleotide sequence: TGTGCCAGCAGTTTTGACAGGGCAGGGGGCTACACCTTC. Translation: CASSFDRAGGYTF.